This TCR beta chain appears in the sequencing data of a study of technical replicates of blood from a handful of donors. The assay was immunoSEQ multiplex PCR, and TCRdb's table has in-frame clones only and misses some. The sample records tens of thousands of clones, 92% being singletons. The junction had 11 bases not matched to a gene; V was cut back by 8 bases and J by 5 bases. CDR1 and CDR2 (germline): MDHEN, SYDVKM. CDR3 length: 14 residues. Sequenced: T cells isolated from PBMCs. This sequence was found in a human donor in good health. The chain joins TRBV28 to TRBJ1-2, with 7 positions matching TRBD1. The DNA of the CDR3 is TGTGCCAGCGGGGTAAAAGGGGGCGGATATGGCTACACCTTC. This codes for CASGVKGGGYGYTF.